Listed here are 9 T cell receptor beta chains from one sample, sequenced in a study of beta chain features in type 1 diabetes. Every isolated RNA sample was fully reverse transcribed, so sequencing captured expressed TCRB transcripts. Sequencing was performed with immunoSEQ multiplex PCR; in TCRdb, only in-frame clones are kept and a portion is missing. Of 350,000 to 450,000 clones detected, roughly 16% appear once; the ten largest clones hold 0.019%. Material: naive CD4+ T cells from blood. These receptors originate from a woman aged 18-29 years in good health.

The CDR3 is CASSTRQGTYGYTF. CDR3 bases: TGTGCCAGCAGCACCAGACAGGGTACCTATGGCTACACCTTC. The J gene is TRBJ1-2, the V gene TRBV7-2; 7 bases line up with TRBD1. This CDR3 comprises 14 residues. The J segment lost 4 bases and the V segment lost 5 bases, leaving 7 bases of the junction unmatched. Looked up from germline, CDR1 is SGHTA and CDR2 is FQGNSA. Combining the CDR3 with reference TRBV7-2 and TRBJ1-2 gives the whole variable domain GAGVSQSPSNKVTEKGKDVELRCDPISGHTALYWYRQSLGQGLEFLIYFQGNSAPDKSGLPSDRFSAERTGGSVSTLTIQRTQQEDSAVYLCASSTRQGTYGYTFGSGTRLTVV.

The chain has TRBV4-2 and TRBJ2-5; TRBD2 agrees at 9 bases. The CDR3 extends over 16 amino acids. Germline CDR1 and CDR2: LGHNA and YNFKEQ. Losses at the gene ends were 0 bases for V and 2 bases for J; bases not matched to a gene: 4. CDR3 DNA: TGTGCCAGCAGCCAAGACGGTGCGGGAGGGCAAGAGACCCAGTACTTC. This codes for CASSQDGAGGQETQYF.

Remarks on this clone: This CDR3 is also generated by other DNA sequences in the sample. V is TRBV27 and J is TRBJ2-1, with 10 bases identical to TRBD2. J gave up 4 bases and V 7 bases, and 4 bases lay outside the gene matches. This CDR3 is built from 14 residues. Germline values: CDR1 MNHEY, CDR2 SMNVEV (reference sequence). Written as DNA, the CDR3 is TGTGCCAGCACGAGGACTAGCGGTTACAATGAGCAGTTCTTC. The encoded protein is CASTRTSGYNEQFF.

The chain couples TRBV9 to TRBJ2-3; D is unclear. V was clipped by 4 bases and J by 4 bases, with 10 bases between them. Germline V CDR1 and CDR2: SGDLS, YYNGEE. The CDR3 consists of 13 residues. CDR3 in amino acids: CASSLQTPDTQYF. The DNA for the CDR3 is TGTGCCAGCAGCTTACAAACACCAGATACGCAGTATTTT.

V is TRBV4-1 and J is TRBJ2-1; D uncertain. V was clipped by 2 bases and J by 10 bases, with 9 bases between them. This CDR3 contains 12 residues. The V gene's germline CDR1 is MGHRA and CDR2 YSYEKL. This CDR3 reads CASSQPLEEQFF. The CDR3 nucleotides are TGCGCCAGCAGCCAACCTTTAGAGGAGCAGTTCTTC.

CDR3 protein: CSARTWEQYF. CDR3 nucleotides: TGCAGTGCTCGAACTTGGGAGCAGTACTTC. The J gene is TRBJ2-7, the V gene TRBV20-1; no firm D call. The CDR3 extends over 10 amino acids. Looked up from germline, CDR1 is DFQATT and CDR2 is SNEGSKA (reference sequence). Between the trimmed V and J ends, which lost 5 bases and 7 bases, there was a span of 9 bases.

This clone has a handful of counts. The chain employs TRBV5-4 and TRBJ2-7, with D possibly TRBD1 on 6 matching bases. Per germline, CDR1 SGHNT and CDR2 YYREEE (reference sequence). V lost 0 bases, J lost 2 bases, and 12 bases lay in between. CDR3 length: 15 amino acids. The CDR3 here is CASSLGRTETYEQYF. The CDR3 coding sequence is TGTGCCAGCAGCTTGGGTCGGACAGAGACCTACGAGCAGTACTTC.

This chain connects TRBV23-1 to TRBJ2-7; the match to TRBD2 covers 8 bases. TRBV23-1 is noted as an ORF with a role that remains uncertain. CDR3 length: 20 residues. The trim removed 2 bases at V and 0 bases at J, leaving 18 bases unmatched. CDR3: CASSQVTGWRASGYSYEQYF. The CDR3 DNA sequence: TGCGCCAGCAGTCAAGTCACAGGGTGGCGGGCTAGCGGGTACTCCTACGAGCAGTACTTC.

This clone was detected only a few times. Germline is not matched at one junction end, which may reflect a read error. This sequence joins TRBV28 and TRBJ2-7, with 7 bases identical to TRBD1. The CDR3 is made up of 19 amino acids. Per germline, CDR1 MDHEN and CDR2 SYDVKM. CDR3 sequence (DNA): TGTGCCAGCAGCTTATGGTTCGCGGCATCCGGGACAGACTCCTACGAGCAGTACTTC. It translates to CASSLWFAASGTDSYEQYF.